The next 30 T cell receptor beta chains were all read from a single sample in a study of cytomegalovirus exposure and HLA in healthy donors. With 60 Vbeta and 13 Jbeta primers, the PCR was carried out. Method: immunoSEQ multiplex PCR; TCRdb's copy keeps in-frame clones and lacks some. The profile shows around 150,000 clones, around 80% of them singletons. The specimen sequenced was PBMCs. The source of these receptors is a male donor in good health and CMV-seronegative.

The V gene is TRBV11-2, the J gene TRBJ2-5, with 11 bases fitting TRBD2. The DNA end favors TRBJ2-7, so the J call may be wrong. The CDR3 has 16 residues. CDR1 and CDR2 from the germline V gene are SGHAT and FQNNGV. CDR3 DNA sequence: TGTGCCAGCAGCTTACTTAGCGGGAGGGGCGCCTACGAGCAGTACTTC. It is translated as CASSLLSGRGAYEQYF.

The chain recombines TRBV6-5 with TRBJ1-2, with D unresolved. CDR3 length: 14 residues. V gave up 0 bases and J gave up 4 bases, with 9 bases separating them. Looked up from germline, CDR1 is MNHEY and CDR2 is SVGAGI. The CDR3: CASSYSTGTYGYTF. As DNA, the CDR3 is TGTGCCAGCAGTTACTCGACGGGTACCTATGGCTACACCTTC.

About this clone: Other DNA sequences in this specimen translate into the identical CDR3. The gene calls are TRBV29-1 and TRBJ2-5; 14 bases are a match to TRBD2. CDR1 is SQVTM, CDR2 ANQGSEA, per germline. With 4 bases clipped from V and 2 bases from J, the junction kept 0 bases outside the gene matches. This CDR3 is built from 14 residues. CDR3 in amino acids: CSVGLAGGQETQYF. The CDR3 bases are TGCAGCGTTGGACTAGCGGGGGGGCAAGAGACCCAGTACTTC.

The CDR3, as DNA: TGTGCCAGCAGCCAAGGATCTGGACAGGGGGCTTCACCCCTCCACTTT. Amino acid sequence: CASSQGSGQGASPLHF. The V call is TRBV4-2, the J call TRBJ1-6; 11 bases line up with TRBD1. CDR3 length: 16 residues. The germline CDR1 and CDR2 sequences are LGHNA and YNFKEQ. V gave up 1 base and J gave up 9 bases; unmatched junction bases: 5.

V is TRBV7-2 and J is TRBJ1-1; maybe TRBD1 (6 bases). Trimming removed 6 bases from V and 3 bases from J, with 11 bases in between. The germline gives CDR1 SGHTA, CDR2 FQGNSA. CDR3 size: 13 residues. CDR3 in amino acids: CASRQQGYTEAFF. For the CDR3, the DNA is TGTGCCAGCAGGCAACAGGGTTACACTGAAGCTTTCTTT.

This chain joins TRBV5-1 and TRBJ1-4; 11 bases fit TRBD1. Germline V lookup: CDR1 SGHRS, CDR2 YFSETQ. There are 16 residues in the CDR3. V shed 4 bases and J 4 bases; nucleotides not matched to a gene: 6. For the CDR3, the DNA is TGCGCCAGCAGCCGGGACAGGGGGGGATTTAATGAAAAACTGTTTTTT. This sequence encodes CASSRDRGGFNEKLFF.

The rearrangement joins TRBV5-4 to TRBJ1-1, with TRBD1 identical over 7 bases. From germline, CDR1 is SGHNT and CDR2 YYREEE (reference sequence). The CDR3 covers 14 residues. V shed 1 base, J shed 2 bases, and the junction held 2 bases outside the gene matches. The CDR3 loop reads CASSLYRGNTEAFF. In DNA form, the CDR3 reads TGTGCCAGCAGCTTGTACAGGGGAAACACTGAAGCTTTCTTT.

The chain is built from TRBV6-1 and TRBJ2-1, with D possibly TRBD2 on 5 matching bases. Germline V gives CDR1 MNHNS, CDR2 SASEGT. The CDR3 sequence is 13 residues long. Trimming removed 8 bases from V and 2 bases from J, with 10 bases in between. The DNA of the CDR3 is TGTGCCAGCGGGCGGGTTACCTACAATGAGCAGTTCTTC. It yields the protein CASGRVTYNEQFF.

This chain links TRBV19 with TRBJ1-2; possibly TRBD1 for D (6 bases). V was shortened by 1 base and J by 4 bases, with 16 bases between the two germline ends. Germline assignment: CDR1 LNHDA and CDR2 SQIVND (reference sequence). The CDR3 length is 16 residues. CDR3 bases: TGTGCCAGTAGTATAGTCATTGGGGGCGCAATCTATGGCTACACCTTC. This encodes CASSIVIGGAIYGYTF.

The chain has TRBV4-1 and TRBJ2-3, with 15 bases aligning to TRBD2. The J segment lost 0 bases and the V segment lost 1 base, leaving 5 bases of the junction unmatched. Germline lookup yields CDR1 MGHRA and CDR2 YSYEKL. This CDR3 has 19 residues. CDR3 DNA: TGCGCCAGCAGCCAAGGAGGGACTAGCGGGAGGCTTAGCACAGATACGCAGTATTTT. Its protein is CASSQGGTSGRLSTDTQYF.

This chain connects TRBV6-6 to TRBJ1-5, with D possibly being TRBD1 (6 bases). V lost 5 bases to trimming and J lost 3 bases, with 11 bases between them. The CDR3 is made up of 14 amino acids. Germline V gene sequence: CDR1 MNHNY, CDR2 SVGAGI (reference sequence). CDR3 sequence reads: CASSAGQINQPQHF. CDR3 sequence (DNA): TGTGCCAGCAGTGCCGGACAGATCAATCAGCCCCAGCATTTT.

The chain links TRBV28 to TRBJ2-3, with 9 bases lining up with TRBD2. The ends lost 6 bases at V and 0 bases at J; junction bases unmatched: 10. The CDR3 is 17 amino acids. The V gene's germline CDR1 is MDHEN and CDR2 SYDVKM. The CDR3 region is CASSLPRGRVSTDTQYF. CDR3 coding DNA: TGTGCCAGCAGCCTACCACGCGGGAGGGTTAGCACAGATACGCAGTATTTT. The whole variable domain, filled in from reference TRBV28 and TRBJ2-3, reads DVKVTQSSRYLVKRTGEKVFLECVQDMDHENMFWYRQDPGLGLRLIYFSYDVKMKEKGDIPEGYSVSREKKERFSLILESASTNQTSMYLCASSLPRGRVSTDTQYFGPGTRLTVL.

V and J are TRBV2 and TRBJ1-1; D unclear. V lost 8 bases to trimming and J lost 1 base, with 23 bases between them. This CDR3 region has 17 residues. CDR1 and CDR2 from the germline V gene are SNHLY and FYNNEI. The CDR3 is CASVTKGRGWGNTEAFF. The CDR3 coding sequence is TGTGCCAGCGTAACAAAGGGTCGGGGTTGGGGGAACACTGAAGCTTTCTTT.

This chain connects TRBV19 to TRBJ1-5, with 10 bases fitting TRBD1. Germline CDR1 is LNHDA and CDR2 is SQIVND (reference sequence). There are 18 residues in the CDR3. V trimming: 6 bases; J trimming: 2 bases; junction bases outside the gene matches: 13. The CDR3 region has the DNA TGTGCCAGTAGCGACTACCCGGGACAGGGGATTGGCAATCAGCCCCAGCATTTT. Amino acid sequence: CASSDYPGQGIGNQPQHF.

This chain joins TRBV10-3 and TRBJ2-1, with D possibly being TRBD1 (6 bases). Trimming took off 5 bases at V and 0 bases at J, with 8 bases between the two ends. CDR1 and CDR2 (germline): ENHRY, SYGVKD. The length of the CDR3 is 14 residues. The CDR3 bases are TGTGCCATCAGTAAACAGGGCTCCTACAATGAGCAGTTCTTC. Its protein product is CAISKQGSYNEQFF.

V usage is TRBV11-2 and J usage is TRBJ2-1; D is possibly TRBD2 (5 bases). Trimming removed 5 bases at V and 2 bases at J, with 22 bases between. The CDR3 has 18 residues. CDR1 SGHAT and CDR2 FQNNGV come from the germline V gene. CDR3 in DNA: TGTGCCAGCAGCACCTACCCGGAGGTGTCCTTCCCCTACAATGAGCAGTTCTTC. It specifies CASSTYPEVSFPYNEQFF.

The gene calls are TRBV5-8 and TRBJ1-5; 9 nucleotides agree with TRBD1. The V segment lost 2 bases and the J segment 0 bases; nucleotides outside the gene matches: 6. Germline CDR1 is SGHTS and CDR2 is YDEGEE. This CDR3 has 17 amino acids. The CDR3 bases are TGTGCCAGCAGCTTACGGACAGGGGCAAATAGCAATCAGCCCCAGCATTTT. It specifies CASSLRTGANSNQPQHF.

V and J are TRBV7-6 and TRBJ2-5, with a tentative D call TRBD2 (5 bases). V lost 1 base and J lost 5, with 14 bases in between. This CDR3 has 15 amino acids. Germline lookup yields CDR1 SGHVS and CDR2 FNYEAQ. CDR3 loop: CASSLVLAQYETQYF. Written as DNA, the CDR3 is TGTGCCAGCAGCTTAGTGCTAGCCCAATACGAGACCCAGTACTTC.

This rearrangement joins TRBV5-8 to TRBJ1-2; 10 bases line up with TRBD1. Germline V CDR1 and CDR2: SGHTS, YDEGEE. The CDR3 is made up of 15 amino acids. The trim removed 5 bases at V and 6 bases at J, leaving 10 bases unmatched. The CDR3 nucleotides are TGTGCCAGCAGAACGACAGGGGGCGTGATGGATGGCTACACCTTC. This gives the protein CASRTTGGVMDGYTF.

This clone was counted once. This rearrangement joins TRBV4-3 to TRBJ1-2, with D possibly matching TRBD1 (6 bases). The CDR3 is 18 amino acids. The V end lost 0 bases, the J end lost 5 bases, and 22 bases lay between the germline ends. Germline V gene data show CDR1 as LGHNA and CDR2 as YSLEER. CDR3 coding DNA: TGCGCCAGCAGCCAAGAAACAGGGCCTGGGAGAGGGGCATATGGCTACACCTTC. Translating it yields CASSQETGPGRGAYGYTF.

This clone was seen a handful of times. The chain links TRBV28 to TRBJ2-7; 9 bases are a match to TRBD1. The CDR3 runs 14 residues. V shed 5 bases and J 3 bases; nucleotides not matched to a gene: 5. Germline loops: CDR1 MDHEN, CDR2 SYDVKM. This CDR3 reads CASSPGQGNYEQYF. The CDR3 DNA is TGTGCCAGCAGTCCGGGACAGGGAAACTACGAGCAGTACTTC.

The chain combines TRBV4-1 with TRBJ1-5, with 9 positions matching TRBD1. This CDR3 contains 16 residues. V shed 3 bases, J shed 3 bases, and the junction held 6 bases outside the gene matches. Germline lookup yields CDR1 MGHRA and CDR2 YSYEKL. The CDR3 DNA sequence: TGCGCCAGCAGCCAGGATGGACAGGGGCCCAATCAGCCCCAGCATTTT. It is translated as CASSQDGQGPNQPQHF.

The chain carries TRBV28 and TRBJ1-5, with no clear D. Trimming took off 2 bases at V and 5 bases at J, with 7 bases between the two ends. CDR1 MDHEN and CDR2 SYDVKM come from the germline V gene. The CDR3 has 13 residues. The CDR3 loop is CASSLGPYQPQHF. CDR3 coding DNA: TGTGCCAGCAGTTTAGGGCCTTATCAGCCCCAGCATTTT.

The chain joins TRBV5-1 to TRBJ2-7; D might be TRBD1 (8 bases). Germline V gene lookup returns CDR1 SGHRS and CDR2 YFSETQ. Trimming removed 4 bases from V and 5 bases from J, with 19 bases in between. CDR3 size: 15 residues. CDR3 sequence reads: CASSPRQGTKDEQYF. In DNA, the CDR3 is TGCGCCAGCAGCCCGCGACAGGGGACTAAGGACGAGCAGTACTTC. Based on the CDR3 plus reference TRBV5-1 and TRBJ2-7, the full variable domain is KAGVTQTPRYLIKTRGQQVTLSCSPISGHRSVSWYQQTPGQGLQFLFEYFSETQRNKGNFPGRFSGRQFSNSRSEMNVSTLELGDSALYLCASSPRQGTKDEQYFGPGTRLTVT.

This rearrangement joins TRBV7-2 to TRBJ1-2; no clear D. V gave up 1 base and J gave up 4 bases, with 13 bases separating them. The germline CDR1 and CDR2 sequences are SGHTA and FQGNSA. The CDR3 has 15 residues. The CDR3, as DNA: TGTGCCAGCAGCTTAGAAGGAGGGCTTGGCTATGGCTACACCTTC. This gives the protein CASSLEGGLGYGYTF.

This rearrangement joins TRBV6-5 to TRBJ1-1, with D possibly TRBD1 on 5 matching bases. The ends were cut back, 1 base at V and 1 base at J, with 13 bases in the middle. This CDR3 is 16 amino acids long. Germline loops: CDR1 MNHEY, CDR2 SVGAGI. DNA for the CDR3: TGTGCCAGCAGTTACTGGGGGGACGGGGAGAACACTGAAGCTTTCTTT. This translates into CASSYWGDGENTEAFF.

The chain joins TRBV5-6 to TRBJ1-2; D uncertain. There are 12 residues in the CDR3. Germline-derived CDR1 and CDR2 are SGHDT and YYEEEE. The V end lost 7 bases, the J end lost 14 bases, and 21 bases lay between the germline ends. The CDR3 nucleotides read TGTGCCAGCGGAGGCAGCGCTACTCTCTCTACCTTC. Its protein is CASGGSATLSTF.

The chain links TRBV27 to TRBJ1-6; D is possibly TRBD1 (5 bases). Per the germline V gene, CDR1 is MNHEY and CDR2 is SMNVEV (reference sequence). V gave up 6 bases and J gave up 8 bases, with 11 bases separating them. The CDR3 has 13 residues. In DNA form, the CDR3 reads TGTGCCAGCAGCCTAAGGGACTATTCACCCCTCCACTTT. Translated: CASSLRDYSPLHF.

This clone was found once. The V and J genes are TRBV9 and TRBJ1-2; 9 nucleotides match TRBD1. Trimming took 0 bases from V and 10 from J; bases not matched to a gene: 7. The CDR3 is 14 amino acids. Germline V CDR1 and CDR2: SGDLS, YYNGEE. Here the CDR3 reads CASSVGDRVHVYTF. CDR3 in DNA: TGTGCCAGCAGCGTAGGGGACAGGGTCCATGTCTACACCTTC.

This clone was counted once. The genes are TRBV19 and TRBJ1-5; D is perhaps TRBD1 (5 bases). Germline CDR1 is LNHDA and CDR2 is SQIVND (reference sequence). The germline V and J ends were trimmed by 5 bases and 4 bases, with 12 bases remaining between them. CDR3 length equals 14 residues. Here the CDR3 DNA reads TGTGCCAGTAGTGTCCGGGACTCAAATCAGCCCCAGCATTTT. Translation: CASSVRDSNQPQHF. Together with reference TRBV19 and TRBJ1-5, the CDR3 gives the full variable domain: DGGITQSPKYLFRKEGQNVTLSCEQNLNHDAMYWYRQDPGQGLRLIYYSQIVNDFQKGDIAEGYSVSREKKESFPLTVTSAQKNPTAFYLCASSVRDSNQPQHFGDGTRLSIL.